These 25 T cell receptor beta chains share one sample of origin, sequenced in a study of identical twins. TCRdb itself ran the 5' RACE reads through MiXCR, one entry per CDR3 protein. The sample consists of some 1,600,000 distinct CDR3 sequences, about 31% of them appearing once. The specimen was cord blood. The receptors come from a newborn girl in good health.

This clonotype has a handful of counts. This chain joins TRBV4-2 and TRBJ1-2; 7 nucleotides match TRBD1. The CDR3 length is 14 residues. The V gene end was trimmed by 3 bases and the J gene end by 3 bases; junction bases not matched to a gene: 4. CDR1 LGHNA and CDR2 YNFKEQ come from the germline V gene. The CDR3 coding sequence is TGTGCCAGCAGCCACGGCAGGGGGGACTATGGCTACACCTTC. Its translation: CASSHGRGDYGYTF.

This clonotype was picked up a small number of times. The rearrangement uses TRBV10-3 and TRBJ2-1; TRBD2 agrees at 13 bases. Losses at the gene ends were 4 bases for V and 0 bases for J; bases not matched to a gene: 9. The germline V gene has CDR1 ENHRY and CDR2 SYGVKD. CDR3 length equals 19 residues. CDR3 DNA sequence: TGTGCCATCAGTGGTTTACTAGCGGGAGGGCCTTCCTCCTACAATGAGCAGTTCTTC. It specifies CAISGLLAGGPSSYNEQFF.

This clonotype was observed once. This chain uses TRBV10-3 with TRBJ2-5; tentatively, D is TRBD1 (5 bases). Trimming left V 10 bases short and J 0 bases short, with 9 bases between. Germline V gene sequence: CDR1 ENHRY, CDR2 SYGVKD. This CDR3 is 12 amino acids long. CDR3 nucleotide sequence: TGTGCCACCAGGGTCAACCAAGAGACCCAGTACTTC. The encoded protein is CATRVNQETQYF.

The table lists this clonotype with a few counts. This CDR3 reads CASTGGLSSDTQYF. The CDR3 nucleotides read TGTGCCAGCACGGGGGGGCTCAGTTCAGATACGCAGTATTTT. The chain joins TRBV6-1 to TRBJ2-3; 8 positions agree with TRBD2. The V and J ends lost 7 bases and 4 bases, in that order; junction bases with no gene match: 7. The CDR3 is made up of 14 amino acids. Per the germline V gene, CDR1 is MNHNS and CDR2 is SASEGT.

The chain combines TRBV27 with TRBJ2-1; D may correspond to TRBD1 or TRBD2 (6 bases each). The CDR3 runs to 17 residues. Germline values: CDR1 MNHEY, CDR2 SMNVEV (reference sequence). V shed 5 bases and J shed 2 bases, with 19 bases lying between them. The CDR3 DNA is TGTGCCAGCAGTGAACAAGGACTGGGGGGCCCCTACAATGAGCAGTTCTTC. Encoded protein: CASSEQGLGGPYNEQFF.

J is TRBJ2-7 and V is TRBV27; 9 bases agree with TRBD2. Losses at the gene ends were 6 bases for V and 3 bases for J; bases not matched to a gene: 9. Germline values: CDR1 MNHEY, CDR2 SMNVEV (reference sequence). The CDR3 covers 15 residues. This chain's CDR3 is CASRATSGAYYEQYF. CDR3 DNA: TGTGCCAGCAGAGCGACTAGCGGAGCTTACTACGAGCAGTACTTC.

The chain uses TRBV30 and TRBJ2-1; 11 nucleotides align to TRBD2. The end of the DNA fits TRBJ2-7 better, so the J call may be wrong. The V gene's germline CDR1 is GTSNPN and CDR2 SVGIG (reference sequence). This CDR3 region has 17 residues. The CDR3: CAWSSARTSGGYNEQYF. The CDR3 DNA is TGTGCCTGGAGTTCCGCCCGTACTAGCGGGGGTTACAATGAGCAGTACTTC.

This CDR3 reads CASSPPLASTDTQYF. CDR3 nucleotide sequence: TGTGCCAGCTCCCCGCCTCTCGCGAGCACAGATACGCAGTATTTT. The rearrangement uses TRBV18 and TRBJ2-3; D is unclear. The germline V and J ends were trimmed by 6 bases and 0 bases, with 13 bases remaining between them. The V gene's germline CDR1 is KGHSH and CDR2 LQKENI. The CDR3 length is 15 residues.

The sample holds many counts of this clonotype. The chain couples TRBV5-6 to TRBJ2-4; 7 nucleotides agree with TRBD1. CDR1 and CDR2 from the germline V gene are SGHDT and YYEEEE. The CDR3 sequence is 15 residues long. V was clipped by 3 bases and J by 0 bases; unmatched bases: 3. Written as DNA, the CDR3 is TGTGCCAGCAGCTCGGGACAGCTAGCCAAAAACATTCAGTACTTC. Amino acids: CASSSGQLAKNIQYF.

V and J are TRBV9 and TRBJ2-1; 9 bases are a match to TRBD2. This CDR3 comprises 14 residues. Germline V gene lookup returns CDR1 SGDLS and CDR2 YYNGEE. With 2 bases clipped from V and 12 bases from J, the junction kept 9 bases outside the gene matches. The CDR3 DNA reads as TGTGCCAGCAGCGTCCATAGCGGGAGACAGGGGCAGTTCTTC. This translates into CASSVHSGRQGQFF.

The chain uses TRBV28 and TRBJ2-4; perhaps D is TRBD1 or TRBD2 (6 bases each). With the DNA end fitting TRBJ2-7 better, the J assignment may be wrong. CDR3 length: 15 amino acids. Germline lookup yields CDR1 MDHEN and CDR2 SYDVKM. The CDR3 loop reads CASSGHGGGFYEQYF. The CDR3 coding sequence is TGTGCCAGCAGCGGTCACGGAGGGGGGTTTTACGAGCAGTACTTC.

This clonotype appeared once. The V call is TRBV3-1, the J call TRBJ2-4; 7 bases are a match to TRBD2. The CDR3 is 15 residues long. Trimming cost V 3 bases and J 7 bases; bases outside gene matches: 9. Germline V gene data show CDR1 as LGHDT and CDR2 as YNNKEL (reference sequence). CDR3 residues: CASSHYRTRGNIQYF. CDR3 coding DNA: TGTGCCAGCAGCCACTATCGGACTAGAGGGAACATTCAGTACTTC.

In its sample, this clonotype was seen many times. The chain combines TRBV6-5 with TRBJ1-2; 7 bases fit TRBD1. The trim removed 0 bases at V and 4 bases at J, leaving 2 bases unmatched. Looked up from germline, CDR1 is MNHEY and CDR2 is SVGAGI. The CDR3 consists of 14 residues. CDR3 bases: TGTGCCAGCAGTTACTCCCGGGACAGCTATGGCTACACCTTC. Translating it yields CASSYSRDSYGYTF.

This clonotype showed up just a few times. The chain couples TRBV3-1 to TRBJ2-4; 8 nucleotides align to TRBD2. The end of the DNA aligns better with TRBJ2-7, so the J call may be wrong. The CDR3 is made up of 14 amino acids. Germline V lookup: CDR1 LGHDT, CDR2 YNNKEL (reference sequence). The CDR3 DNA follows: TGTGCCAGCAGCCAACGGGGGGGCGAATACGAGCAGTACTTC. Protein: CASSQRGGEYEQYF.

The rearrangement joins TRBV20-1 to TRBJ2-3; D uncertain. This CDR3 contains 14 residues. Trimming shortened V by 0 bases and J by 2 bases, and 9 bases separated the two germline ends. Germline loops: CDR1 DFQATT, CDR2 SNEGSKA (reference sequence). CDR3 nucleotide sequence: TGCAGTGCTAGAGACAGGTCCCACACAGATACGCAGTATTTT. It yields the protein CSARDRSHTDTQYF.

The chain employs TRBV6-5 and TRBJ2-1; 10 bases are shared with TRBD2. The CDR3 extends over 17 amino acids. CDR1 and CDR2 (germline): MNHEY, SVGAGI. The V segment lost 2 bases and the J segment 4 bases; nucleotides outside the gene matches: 8. The CDR3 sequence: CASSYVRPSGRYNEQFF. The CDR3, as DNA: TGTGCCAGCAGTTACGTACGTCCTAGCGGGAGATACAATGAGCAGTTCTTC.

There are many counts of this clonotype. The chain carries TRBV7-9 and TRBJ2-7, with D unclear. The CDR3 is 13 amino acids. Trimming cost V 3 bases and J 1 base, with 7 bases left between them. Germline V CDR1 and CDR2: SEHNR, FQNEAQ (reference sequence). CDR3 nucleotides: TGTGCCAGCAGCTTCCCCCTTTCCTACGAGCAGTACTTC. Translating gives CASSFPLSYEQYF.

The chain recombines TRBV12-3 or TRBV12-4 with TRBJ1-2; 8 bases are a match to TRBD1. J gave up 7 bases and V 3 bases, and 7 bases lay outside the gene matches. The CDR3 totals 14 residues. The CDR3 is CASSFPRGLGGYTF. As DNA, the CDR3 is TGTGCCAGCAGTTTCCCCAGGGGGCTGGGTGGCTACACCTTC.

This chain's CDR3 is CSARMPGSYEQYF. Written as DNA, the CDR3 is TGCAGTGCTAGGATGCCGGGCTCCTACGAGCAGTACTTC. The chain couples TRBV20-1 to TRBJ2-7; no clear D gene. The CDR3 loop spans 13 amino acids. Germline CDR1 is DFQATT and CDR2 is SNEGSKA (reference sequence). V was cut by 3 bases and J by 0 bases, with 9 bases left in between.

The rearrangement uses TRBV10-3 and TRBJ2-1; 7 bases are a match to TRBD2. The CDR3 has 13 amino acids. Germline CDR1 is ENHRY and CDR2 is SYGVKD. Unmatched junction bases numbered 4, after V lost 6 bases and J lost 5 bases. The CDR3 is CAISRAGDNEQFF. CDR3 DNA sequence: TGTGCCATCAGCCGGGCGGGGGACAATGAGCAGTTCTTC.

This clonotype was counted ten times or more. The J gene is TRBJ2-5, the V gene TRBV3-1, with 10 bases that match TRBD2. J was trimmed by 3 bases and V by 7 bases; bases with no gene match: 8. In germline, CDR1 is LGHDT, CDR2 YNNKEL (reference sequence). The CDR3 has 15 amino acids. The CDR3 nucleotides read TGTGCCAGCACCCCTAGCGGGGGACAAAAAGAGACCCAGTACTTC. Translation gives CASTPSGGQKETQYF.

The genes are TRBV18 and TRBJ1-6; D not certain. This CDR3 has 15 residues. CDR1 is KGHSH and CDR2 is LQKENI in the germline V gene. V lost 2 bases and J lost 4, with 9 bases in between. Here the CDR3 reads CASSPVGRYNSPLHF. Written as DNA, the CDR3 is TGTGCCAGCTCACCAGTGGGCAGGTATAATTCACCCCTCCACTTT.

V and J are TRBV3-1 and TRBJ2-3; 8 nucleotides agree with TRBD2. J lost 0 bases, V lost 5 bases, and 7 bases had no gene match. In germline, CDR1 is LGHDT, CDR2 YNNKEL (reference sequence). This CDR3 spans 16 amino acids. This CDR3 is CASSFSGKTSTDTQYF. CDR3 in DNA: TGTGCCAGCAGCTTTAGCGGGAAGACTAGCACAGATACGCAGTATTTT.

This clonotype has ten or more counts. The chain uses TRBV9 and TRBJ1-6; no reliable D call. The CDR3 is 13 residues long. Trimming took off 3 bases at V and 5 bases at J, with 6 bases between the two ends. Germline lookup yields CDR1 SGDLS and CDR2 YYNGEE. CDR3 DNA: TGTGCCAGCAGCGGGACGAATAATTCACCCCTCCACTTT. Protein: CASSGTNNSPLHF. Based on the CDR3 plus reference TRBV9 and TRBJ1-6, the full variable domain is DSGVTQTPKHLITATGQRVTLRCSPRSGDLSVYWYQQSLDQGLQFLIQYYNGEERAKGNILERFSAQQFPDLHSELNLSSLELGDSALYFCASSGTNNSPLHFGNGTRLTVT.

This clonotype was counted many times. V and J are TRBV29-1 and TRBJ2-7; the D gene is possibly TRBD1 (5 bases). Trimming removed 4 bases at V and 3 bases at J, with 13 bases between. This CDR3 is built from 13 residues. Germline CDR1 is SQVTM and CDR2 is ANQGSEA. In nucleotides, the CDR3 is TGCAGCGTTGCAGGGCCCAAACACTACGAGCAGTACTTC. Residues: CSVAGPKHYEQYF.